A selection of T cell receptor beta chains follows, all from one sample in a study of CD8 T cells in ankylosing spondylitis. From the 5' RACE reads, TCRdb called clonotypes with MiXCR, one entry per CDR3 protein. Here the sample spans under 250,000 distinct CDR3 sequences, approximately 24% being singletons. The sequenced sample was blood, either unsorted or a sorted T cell fraction (not recorded which). The receptors stem from a male donor with ankylosing spondylitis or in good health (not recorded which). The CDR3 runs from the conserved cysteine through the conserved F or W. The D gene is left open where the match is weak. Only some rows state a clone size, as once, few, many or a class for expanded clones.

CDR3nt: TGCAGCGCCCACGAAGGGGGGGAGCTGTTTTTT
CDR3aa: CSAHEGGELFF
abundance: few
d_gene: .
v_gene: TRBV29-1
j_gene: TRBJ2-2

CDR3nt: TGCGCCAGCAGCTTGGGGGGGACAGGGCGGTACGAGCAGTACTTC
CDR3aa: CASSLGGTGRYEQYF
abundance: many
d_gene: TRBD1
v_gene: TRBV5-1
j_gene: TRBJ2-7

CDR3nt: TGTGCCAGCAGCTTCGGGACAGGGATTAACGAGCAGTACTTC
CDR3aa: CASSFGTGINEQYF
abundance: .
d_gene: TRBD1
v_gene: TRBV6-1
j_gene: TRBJ2-7

CDR3nt: TGTGCCAGCAGCTTCTCTAGCGGAGCCTACAATGAGCAGTTCTTC
CDR3aa: CASSFSSGAYNEQFF
abundance: .
d_gene: TRBD2
v_gene: TRBV7-3
j_gene: TRBJ2-1

CDR3nt: TGTGCCAGCAGCTTGGGGGGCCGGGCAGCGACCGGGGAGCTGTTTTTT
CDR3aa: CASSLGGRAATGELFF
abundance: .
d_gene: .
v_gene: TRBV5-4
j_gene: TRBJ2-2

CDR3nt: TGTGCCAGCAGCTGGGAGGTGGCCACTGAAGCTTTCTTT
CDR3aa: CASSWEVATEAFF
abundance: .
d_gene: .
v_gene: TRBV7-9
j_gene: TRBJ1-1

CDR3nt: TGTGCCAGCACCCCCCCCGGGGAGCGGGGGTACCAAGAGACCCAGTACTTC
CDR3aa: CASTPPGERGYQETQYF
abundance: many
d_gene: .
v_gene: TRBV21-1
j_gene: TRBJ2-5

CDR3nt: TGTGCCATCAGTGAGACGGGACAGGGACCAGATACGCAGTATTTT
CDR3aa: CAISETGQGPDTQYF
abundance: few
d_gene: TRBD1
v_gene: TRBV10-3
j_gene: TRBJ2-3

CDR3nt: TGTGCCAGCAGCCCTGAGGGCAGACGGGATTCACCCCTCCACTTT
CDR3aa: CASSPEGRRDSPLHF
abundance: .
d_gene: .
v_gene: TRBV7-2
j_gene: TRBJ1-6

CDR3nt: TGCGCCAGCAGTGCATTGGGGGGCGTTGGAGCTTTCTTT
CDR3aa: CASSALGGVGAFF
abundance: many
d_gene: .
v_gene: TRBV10-2
j_gene: TRBJ1-1

CDR3nt: TGTGCCAGCTCCCCCCTAAGGGGGCGCGGATTTCGGGAGACCCAGTACTTC
CDR3aa: CASSPLRGRGFRETQYF
abundance: many
d_gene: TRBD1
v_gene: TRBV18
j_gene: TRBJ2-5

CDR3nt: TGTGCCAGCAGTTACTCATTGCAACGGGACAGGGGGCCATATAGCAATCAGCCCCAGCATTTT
CDR3aa: CASSYSLQRDRGPYSNQPQHF
abundance: many
d_gene: TRBD1
v_gene: TRBV6-2/TRBV6-3
j_gene: TRBJ1-5

CDR3nt: TGCAGCGTTGATGCGGGGAGACCAACCGGGGAGCTGTTTTTT
CDR3aa: CSVDAGRPTGELFF
abundance: many
d_gene: .
v_gene: TRBV29-1
j_gene: TRBJ2-2

CDR3nt: TGTGCCAGCAGCCCCGGACTAGCGGGAAGTCCCTACGAGCAGTACTTC
CDR3aa: CASSPGLAGSPYEQYF
abundance: many
d_gene: TRBD2
v_gene: TRBV7-9
j_gene: TRBJ2-7

CDR3nt: TGTGCCAGCAGCTCACTAGCACACACCGGGGAGCTGTTTTTT
CDR3aa: CASSSLAHTGELFF
abundance: many
d_gene: .
v_gene: TRBV7-3
j_gene: TRBJ2-2

CDR3nt: TGCAGCGTCACAGGGGGTTCCTACAATGAGCAGTTCTTC
CDR3aa: CSVTGGSYNEQFF
abundance: .
d_gene: TRBD1
v_gene: TRBV29-1
j_gene: TRBJ2-1

CDR3nt: TGCGCCAGCAGCTTTGGAGGTTCGGGGGGTCATTACAATGAGCAGTTCTTC
CDR3aa: CASSFGGSGGHYNEQFF
abundance: few
d_gene: TRBD2
v_gene: TRBV5-1
j_gene: TRBJ2-1

CDR3nt: TGCAGCGCTTACGCTGGGCCTAGGGGCTACACCTTC
CDR3aa: CSAYAGPRGYTF
abundance: .
d_gene: .
v_gene: TRBV29-1
j_gene: TRBJ1-2

CDR3nt: TGTGCCAGCAGCCACGGCATGGGCGGTGAAGCTTTCTTT
CDR3aa: CASSHGMGGEAFF
abundance: .
d_gene: .
v_gene: TRBV5-5
j_gene: TRBJ1-1

CDR3nt: TGTGCCAGCAAACAGGGGGGCCCAGAGACCCAGTACTTC
CDR3aa: CASKQGGPETQYF
abundance: .
d_gene: TRBD1
v_gene: TRBV12-3/TRBV12-4
j_gene: TRBJ2-5

CDR3nt: TGTGCCAGCAGCTCTATTTTAGGGGGGCCATACGAGCAGTACTTC
CDR3aa: CASSSILGGPYEQYF
abundance: .
d_gene: .
v_gene: TRBV7-9
j_gene: TRBJ2-7

CDR3nt: TGTGCCAGCAGCCAAGGCCCCAGACAGGGGGGGGCTGAAGCTTTCTTT
CDR3aa: CASSQGPRQGGAEAFF
abundance: few
d_gene: TRBD1
v_gene: TRBV4-2
j_gene: TRBJ1-1

CDR3nt: TGCAGTGCTAGACTAGCGGGAGACTACGAGCAGTACTTC
CDR3aa: CSARLAGDYEQYF
abundance: .
d_gene: TRBD2
v_gene: TRBV20-1
j_gene: TRBJ2-7

CDR3nt: TGTGCCAGCAGTCCCAGTGCGACAGAGTACAATGAGCAGTTCTTC
CDR3aa: CASSPSATEYNEQFF
abundance: many
d_gene: .
v_gene: TRBV28
j_gene: TRBJ2-1

CDR3nt: TGCAGTGCTAGGACCGTGTGGGATGAGCAGTTCTTC
CDR3aa: CSARTVWDEQFF
abundance: few
d_gene: .
v_gene: TRBV20-1
j_gene: TRBJ2-1

CDR3nt: TGTGCCAGCAGCAAGGGGGGGTTCGAGCAGTACTTC
CDR3aa: CASSKGGFEQYF
abundance: many
d_gene: .
v_gene: TRBV28
j_gene: TRBJ2-7

CDR3nt: TGCAGTGCGGCCCGACTAGCGGAAACCTACGAGCAGTACTTC
CDR3aa: CSAARLAETYEQYF
abundance: few
d_gene: TRBD2
v_gene: TRBV20-1
j_gene: TRBJ2-7

CDR3nt: TGCGCCAGCTCCGTGGGGGCCGCTAGCGGGAGGGCCTCGTACGAGCAGTACTTC
CDR3aa: CASSVGAASGRASYEQYF
abundance: few
d_gene: TRBD2
v_gene: TRBV5-1
j_gene: TRBJ2-7

CDR3nt: TGTGCCAGCAGCCAAAGGGGATGGGACACCATATATTTT
CDR3aa: CASSQRGWDTIYF
abundance: many
d_gene: .
v_gene: TRBV7-2
j_gene: TRBJ1-3

CDR3nt: TGTGCCAGCAGCTCGACCCGGGAAGGTACGCAGTATTTT
CDR3aa: CASSSTREGTQYF
abundance: many
d_gene: .
v_gene: TRBV7-3
j_gene: TRBJ2-3

CDR3nt: TGTGCCAGCAGTTTAAGCCCATTAGGTAGAACCACCTACGAGCAGTACTTC
CDR3aa: CASSLSPLGRTTYEQYF
abundance: few
d_gene: .
v_gene: TRBV12-3/TRBV12-4
j_gene: TRBJ2-7

CDR3nt: TGCGCCAGCAGCTTGGGACAGTCAGAGACCCAGTACTTC
CDR3aa: CASSLGQSETQYF
abundance: many
d_gene: .
v_gene: TRBV5-1
j_gene: TRBJ2-5